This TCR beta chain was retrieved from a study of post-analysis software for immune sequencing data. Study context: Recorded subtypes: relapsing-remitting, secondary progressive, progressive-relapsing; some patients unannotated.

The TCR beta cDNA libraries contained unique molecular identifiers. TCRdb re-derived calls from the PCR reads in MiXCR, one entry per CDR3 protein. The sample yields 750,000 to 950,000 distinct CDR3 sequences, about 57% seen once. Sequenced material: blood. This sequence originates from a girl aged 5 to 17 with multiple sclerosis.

CDR3 sequence (DNA): TGCGCCAGCAGCCAAGATATGGCTAGCGGGAGTATTTACAATGAGCAGTTCTTC. This sequence encodes CASSQDMASGSIYNEQFF. The V and J genes are TRBV4-1 and TRBJ2-1; 10 positions match TRBD2. V lost 0 bases, J lost 4 bases, and 9 bases stayed unmatched. The germline V gene encodes CDR1 MGHRA and CDR2 YSYEKL. The CDR3 is made up of 18 amino acids.